This TCR beta chain was identified during a study of cytomegalovirus exposure and HLA in healthy donors. Donors counted as nominally healthy when sampled, yet unrecorded immune exposures were likely. The primer mix had 60 Vbeta and 13 Jbeta primers. Clones were read by immunoSEQ multiplex PCR, and TCRdb kept only the in-frame ones, dropping some. The sample gives 200,000 to 300,000 clones, 84% of which show up once; 1.5% to 2.5% is in the top ten. Between the trimmed V and J ends, which lost 0 bases and 2 bases, there was a span of 11 bases. This CDR3 region has 15 residues. In germline, CDR1 is SEHNR, CDR2 FQNEAQ (reference sequence).

The sequenced sample consisted of PBMCs. This TCR was sampled from a woman between 35 and 50 years old in good health and CMV-seropositive. V usage is TRBV7-9 and J usage is TRBJ2-7; no clear D gene. The DNA for the CDR3 is TGTGCCAGCAGCTTAGCGGCGCGGAAGACCTACGAGCAGTACTTC. Encoded protein: CASSLAARKTYEQYF.